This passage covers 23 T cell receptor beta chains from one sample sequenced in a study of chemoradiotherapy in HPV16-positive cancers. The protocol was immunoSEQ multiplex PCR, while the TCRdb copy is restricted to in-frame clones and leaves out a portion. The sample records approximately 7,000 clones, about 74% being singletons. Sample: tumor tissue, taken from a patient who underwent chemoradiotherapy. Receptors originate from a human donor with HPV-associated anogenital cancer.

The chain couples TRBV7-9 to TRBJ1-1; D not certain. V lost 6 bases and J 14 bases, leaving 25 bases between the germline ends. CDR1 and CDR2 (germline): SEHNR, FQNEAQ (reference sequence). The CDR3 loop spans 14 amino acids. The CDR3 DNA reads TGTGCCAGCAGACGATTGGTAGAGGACCCTTTCCCCTTCTTT. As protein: CASRRLVEDPFPFF. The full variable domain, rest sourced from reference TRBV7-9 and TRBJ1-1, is DTGVSQNPRHKITKRGQNVTFRCDPISEHNRLYWYRQTLGQGPEFLTYFQNEAQLEKSRLLSDRFSAERPKGSFSTLEIQRTEQGDSAMYLCASRRLVEDPFPFFGQGTRLTVV.

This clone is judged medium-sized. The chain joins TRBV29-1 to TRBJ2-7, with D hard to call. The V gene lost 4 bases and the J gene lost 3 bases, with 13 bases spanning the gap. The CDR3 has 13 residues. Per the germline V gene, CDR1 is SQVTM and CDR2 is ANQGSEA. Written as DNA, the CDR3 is TGCAGCGTTGGCCCTTCACAAAGCTACGAGCAGTACTTC. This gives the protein CSVGPSQSYEQYF.

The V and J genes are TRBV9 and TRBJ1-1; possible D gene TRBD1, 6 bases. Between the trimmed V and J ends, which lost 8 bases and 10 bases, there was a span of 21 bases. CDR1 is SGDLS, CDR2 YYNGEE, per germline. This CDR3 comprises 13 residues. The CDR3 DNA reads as TGTGCCAGTTGTCCCGGGTGGGGGGGGCGAGCTTTCTTT. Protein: CASCPGWGGRAFF.

The CDR3 region is CASTHSGQGLERETQYF. In DNA form, the CDR3 reads TGTGCCAGCACCCATAGCGGTCAGGGCCTAGAGAGGGAGACCCAGTACTTC. The gene calls are TRBV7-9 and TRBJ2-5, with D tentatively TRBD2 (6 bases). The V and J ends lost 7 bases and 5 bases respectively, with 26 bases between them. The CDR3 runs 17 residues. Germline V gives CDR1 SEHNR, CDR2 FQNEAQ (reference sequence).

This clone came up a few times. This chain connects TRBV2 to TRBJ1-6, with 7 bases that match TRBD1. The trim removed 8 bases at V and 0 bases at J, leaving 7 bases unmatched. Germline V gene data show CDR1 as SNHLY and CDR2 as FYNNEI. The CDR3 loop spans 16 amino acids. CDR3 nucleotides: TGTGCCAGCGTCCGGGACAGAAGCTCCTATAATTCACCCCTCCACTTT. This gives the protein CASVRDRSSYNSPLHF.

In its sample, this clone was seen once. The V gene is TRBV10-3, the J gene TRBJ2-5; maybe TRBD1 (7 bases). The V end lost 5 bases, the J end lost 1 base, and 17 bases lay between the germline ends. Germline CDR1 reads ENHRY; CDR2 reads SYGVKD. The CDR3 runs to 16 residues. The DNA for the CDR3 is TGTGCCATCAGTACCCCAGGGGGGAGGTTCCAAGAGACCCAGTACTTC. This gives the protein CAISTPGGRFQETQYF.

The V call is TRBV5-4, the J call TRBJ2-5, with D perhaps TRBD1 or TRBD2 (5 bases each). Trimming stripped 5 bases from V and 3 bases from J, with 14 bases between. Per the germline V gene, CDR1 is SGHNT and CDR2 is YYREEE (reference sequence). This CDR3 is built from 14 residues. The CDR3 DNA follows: TGTGCCAGCAGATCTCCGACAGCGGAAGAGACCCAGTACTTC. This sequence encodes CASRSPTAEETQYF.

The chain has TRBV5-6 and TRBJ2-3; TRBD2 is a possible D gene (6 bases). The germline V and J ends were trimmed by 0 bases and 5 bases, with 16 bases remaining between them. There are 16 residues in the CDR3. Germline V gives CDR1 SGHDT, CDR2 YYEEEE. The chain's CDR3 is CASSLAGVGSVDTQYF. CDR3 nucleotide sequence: TGTGCCAGCAGCTTGGCGGGGGTCGGGAGTGTAGATACGCAGTATTTT.

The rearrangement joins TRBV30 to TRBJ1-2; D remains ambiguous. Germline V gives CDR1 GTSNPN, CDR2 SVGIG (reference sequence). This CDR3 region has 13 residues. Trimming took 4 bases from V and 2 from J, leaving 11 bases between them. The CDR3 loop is CAWTVGPNYGYTF. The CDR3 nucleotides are TGTGCCTGGACCGTCGGTCCGAACTATGGCTACACCTTC.

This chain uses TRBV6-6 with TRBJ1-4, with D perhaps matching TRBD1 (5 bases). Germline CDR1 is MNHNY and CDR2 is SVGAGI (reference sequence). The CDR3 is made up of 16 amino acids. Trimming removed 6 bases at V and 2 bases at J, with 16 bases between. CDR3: CASSLGWGGTNEKLFF. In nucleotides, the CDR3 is TGTGCCAGCAGCCTCGGATGGGGCGGGACTAATGAAAAACTGTTTTTT.

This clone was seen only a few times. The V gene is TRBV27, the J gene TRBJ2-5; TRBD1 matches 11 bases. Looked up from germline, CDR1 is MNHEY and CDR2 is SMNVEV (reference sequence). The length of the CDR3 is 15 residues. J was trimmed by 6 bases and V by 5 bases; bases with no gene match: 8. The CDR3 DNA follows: TGTGCCAGCAGTCGTTCCGGACAGGGGGCGAAGACCCAGTACTTC. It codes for CASSRSGQGAKTQYF.

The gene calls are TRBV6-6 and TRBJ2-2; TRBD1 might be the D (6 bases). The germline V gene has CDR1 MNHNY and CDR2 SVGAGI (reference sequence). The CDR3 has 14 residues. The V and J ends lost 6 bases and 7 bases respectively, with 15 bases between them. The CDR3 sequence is CASSFARGNGELFF. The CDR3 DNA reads TGTGCCAGCAGCTTCGCCAGGGGCAACGGGGAGCTGTTTTTT.

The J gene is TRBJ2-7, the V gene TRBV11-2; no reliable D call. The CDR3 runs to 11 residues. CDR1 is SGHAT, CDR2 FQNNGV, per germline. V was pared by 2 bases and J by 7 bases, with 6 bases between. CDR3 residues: CASSLSSEQYF. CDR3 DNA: TGTGCCAGCAGCTTATCGAGTGAGCAGTACTTC.

The DNA for the CDR3 is TGTGCCAGCAGTTTAGACAGGGTGAATGGCTACACCTTC. Residues: CASSLDRVNGYTF. The chain links TRBV28 to TRBJ1-2; 7 bases agree with TRBD1. J lost 6 bases, V lost 2 bases, and 3 bases had no gene match. This CDR3 spans 13 amino acids. CDR1 is MDHEN, CDR2 SYDVKM, per germline.

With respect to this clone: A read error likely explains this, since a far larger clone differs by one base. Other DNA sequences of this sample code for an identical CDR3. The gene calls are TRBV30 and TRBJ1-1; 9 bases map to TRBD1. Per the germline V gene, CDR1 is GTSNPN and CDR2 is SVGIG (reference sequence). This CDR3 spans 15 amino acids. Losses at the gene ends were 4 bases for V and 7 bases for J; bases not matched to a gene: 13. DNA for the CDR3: TGTGCCTGGATCTTTGATTCGGGACAGGGTCTTGAAGCTTTCTTT. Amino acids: CAWIFDSGQGLEAFF.

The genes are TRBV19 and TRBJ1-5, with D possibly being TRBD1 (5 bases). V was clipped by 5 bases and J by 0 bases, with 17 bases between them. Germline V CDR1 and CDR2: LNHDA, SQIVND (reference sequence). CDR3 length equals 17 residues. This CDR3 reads CASSPDGGVNSNQPQHF. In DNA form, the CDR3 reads TGTGCCAGTAGTCCGGACGGGGGGGTCAATAGCAATCAGCCCCAGCATTTT.

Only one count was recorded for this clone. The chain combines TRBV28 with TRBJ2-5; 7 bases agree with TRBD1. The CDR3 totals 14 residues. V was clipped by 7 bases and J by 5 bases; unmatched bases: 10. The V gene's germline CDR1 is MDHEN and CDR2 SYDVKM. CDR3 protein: CASTQTGNLETQYF. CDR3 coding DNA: TGTGCCAGCACCCAGACAGGGAATTTGGAGACCCAGTACTTC.

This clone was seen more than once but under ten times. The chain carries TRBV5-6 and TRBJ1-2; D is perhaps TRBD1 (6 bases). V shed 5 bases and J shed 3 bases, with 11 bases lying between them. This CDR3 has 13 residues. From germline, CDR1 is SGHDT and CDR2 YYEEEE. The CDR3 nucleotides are TGTGCCAGCAGGACACAGGGCCACTATGGCTACACCTTC. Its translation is CASRTQGHYGYTF.

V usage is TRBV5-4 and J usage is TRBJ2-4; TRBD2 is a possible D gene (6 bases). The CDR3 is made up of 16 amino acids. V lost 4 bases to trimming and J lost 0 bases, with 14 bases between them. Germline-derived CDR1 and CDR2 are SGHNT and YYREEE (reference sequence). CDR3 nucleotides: TGTGCCAGCAGCAAAATATCGGGGGAAGCCAAAAACATTCAGTACTTC. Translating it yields CASSKISGEAKNIQYF.

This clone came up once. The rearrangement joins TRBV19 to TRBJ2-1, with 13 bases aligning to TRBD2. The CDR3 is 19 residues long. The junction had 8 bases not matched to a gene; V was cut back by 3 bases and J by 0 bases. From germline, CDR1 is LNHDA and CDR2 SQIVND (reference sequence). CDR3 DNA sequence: TGTGCCAGTAGTATGTCCGGACTAGCGGGGGACAGCTCCTACAATGAGCAGTTCTTC. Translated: CASSMSGLAGDSSYNEQFF.

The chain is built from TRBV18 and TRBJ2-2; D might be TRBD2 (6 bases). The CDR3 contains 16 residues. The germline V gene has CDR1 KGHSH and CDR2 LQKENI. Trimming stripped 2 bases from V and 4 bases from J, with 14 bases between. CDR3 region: CASSPAAGGATGELFF. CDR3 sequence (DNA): TGTGCCAGCTCACCAGCGGCAGGCGGGGCCACCGGGGAGCTGTTTTTT.

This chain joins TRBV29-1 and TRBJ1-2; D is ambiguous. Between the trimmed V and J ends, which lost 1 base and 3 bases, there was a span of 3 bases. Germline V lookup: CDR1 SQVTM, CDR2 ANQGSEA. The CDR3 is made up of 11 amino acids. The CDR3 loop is CSVEVDYGYTF. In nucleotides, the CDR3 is TGCAGCGTTGAAGTAGACTATGGCTACACCTTC. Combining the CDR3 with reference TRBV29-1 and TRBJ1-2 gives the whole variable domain SAVISQKPSRDICQRGTSLTIQCQVDSQVTMMFWYRQQPGQSLTLIATANQGSEATYESGFVIDKFPISRPNLTFSTLTVSNMSPEDSSIYLCSVEVDYGYTFGSGTRLTVV.

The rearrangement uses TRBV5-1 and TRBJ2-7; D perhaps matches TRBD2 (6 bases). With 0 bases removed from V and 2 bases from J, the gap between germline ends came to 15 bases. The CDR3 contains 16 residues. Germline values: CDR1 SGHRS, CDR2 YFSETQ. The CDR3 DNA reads TGCGCCAGCAGCTTGGGGAGGGTAGCTGGAACCTACGAGCAGTACTTC. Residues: CASSLGRVAGTYEQYF.